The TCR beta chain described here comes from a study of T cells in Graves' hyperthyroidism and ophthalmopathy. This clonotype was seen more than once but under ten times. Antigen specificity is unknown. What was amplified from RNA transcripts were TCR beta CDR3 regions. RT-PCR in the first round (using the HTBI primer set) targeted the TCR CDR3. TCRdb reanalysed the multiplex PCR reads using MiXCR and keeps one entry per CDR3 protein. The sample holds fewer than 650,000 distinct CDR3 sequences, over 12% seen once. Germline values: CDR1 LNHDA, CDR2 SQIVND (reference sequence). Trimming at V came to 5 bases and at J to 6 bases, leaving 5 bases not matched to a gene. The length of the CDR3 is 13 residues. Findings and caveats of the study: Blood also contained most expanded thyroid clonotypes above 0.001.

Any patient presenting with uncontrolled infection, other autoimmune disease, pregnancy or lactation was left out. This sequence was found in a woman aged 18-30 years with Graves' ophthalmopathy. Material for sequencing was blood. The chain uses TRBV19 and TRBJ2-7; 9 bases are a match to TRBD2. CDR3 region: CASSFSGSGEQYF. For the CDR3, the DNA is TGTGCCAGTAGTTTTAGCGGGAGCGGCGAGCAGTACTTC.